A selection of T cell receptor beta chains follows, all from one sample in a study of response to subunit inactivated influenza vaccine. One entry per CDR3 protein, called by TCRdb with MiXCR from the RT-PCR reads. The repertoire has 550,000 to 800,000 distinct CDR3 sequences, 15% to 17% of them found once; the top ten carry about 9.9%. The sample was PBMCs from blood, taken 11 to 12 days after vaccination. The origin of the receptors is a man over 45 who received an inactivated influenza vaccine. Both conserved end residues are part of each CDR3. A D gene is named only where the DNA matches it firmly. The listing skips clone size in some rows; elsewhere it reads once, few, many or a size class.

clone_size	v_call	j_call	d_call	cdr3_nt	cdr3_aa
few	TRBV28	TRBJ2-7	TRBD2	TGTGCCAGCAGCCTCCCTAGCGGGAGTGGATCCTACGAGCAGTACTTC	CASSLPSGSGSYEQYF
NA	TRBV7-2	TRBJ2-3	TRBD2	TGTGCCAGCAGCTTAAGGGCGGGAGGTAGCACAGATACGCAGTATTTT	CASSLRAGGSTDTQYF
NA	TRBV10-3	TRBJ2-3	NA	TGTGCCAGTAGGGACTCCCCCACAGATACGCAGTATTTT	CASRDSPTDTQYF
NA	TRBV12-5	TRBJ2-7	TRBD1	TGTGCCGACCTCGAACCGGGACAGGGATACGAGCAGTACTTC	CADLEPGQGYEQYF
NA	TRBV9	TRBJ2-5	NA	TGTGCCAGCAGCGCCTCCGTGGGGCTAGTCGAGACCCAGTACTTC	CASSASVGLVETQYF
NA	TRBV5-1	TRBJ1-2	NA	TGCGCCAGCAGCTGGGACGTTTCCGTAGGCTATGGCTACACCTTC	CASSWDVSVGYGYTF
NA	TRBV4-3	TRBJ1-4	NA	TGCGCCAGCAGCCAAGGGGAAGGGACTAATGAAAAACTGTTTTTT	CASSQGEGTNEKLFF
many	TRBV27	TRBJ2-1	NA	TGTGCCAGCAGGCAGGGGTCGGGCTACAATGAGCAGTTCTTC	CASRQGSGYNEQFF
NA	TRBV7-9	TRBJ2-1	TRBD2	TGTGCCAGCACCGAAGCGGGGGGGCCACATGAGCAGTTCTTC	CASTEAGGPHEQFF
few	TRBV20-1	TRBJ1-6	NA	TGCAGTGCTAGTCTACATTATAATTCACCCCTCCACTTT	CSASLHYNSPLHF
few	TRBV20-1	TRBJ2-2	NA	TGCAGTGCTCTTAGCGGGAACACCGGGGAGCTGTTTTTT	CSALSGNTGELFF
NA	TRBV15	TRBJ2-1	NA	TGTGCCACCAGCAGAGAAAAGGGAGGCTACAATGAGCAGTTCTTC	CATSREKGGYNEQFF
few	TRBV27	TRBJ1-2	NA	TGTGCCAGCAGTTTATCGTACAGGAGTACTAACTATGGCTACACCTTC	CASSLSYRSTNYGYTF
NA	TRBV6-5	TRBJ2-3	NA	TGTGCCAGCAGTTACTCGAGACAGTCAGGCACAGATACGCAGTATTTT	CASSYSRQSGTDTQYF
few	TRBV6-5	TRBJ1-1	NA	TGTGCCAGCAGTTACTTCACCGGACGGGCTGAAGCTTTCTTT	CASSYFTGRAEAFF
few	TRBV5-1	TRBJ1-1	TRBD1	TGCGCCAGCCACCCCAGGGACAGGGGAGAAGCTTTCTTT	CASHPRDRGEAFF
few	TRBV28	TRBJ2-4	NA	TGTGCCAGCAGTTTATTAGGAGAGGGGAACATTCAGTACTTC	CASSLLGEGNIQYF
many	TRBV29-1	TRBJ2-2	TRBD1	TGCAGCGTCAAAACCGGGACAGGGAACACCGGGGAGCTGTTTTTT	CSVKTGTGNTGELFF
NA	TRBV4-2	TRBJ2-3	TRBD2	TGTGCCAGCAGCCAAGAGTTCCTAGCGGGAGACGGGGATACGCAGTATTTT	CASSQEFLAGDGDTQYF
few	TRBV5-4	TRBJ1-6	NA	TGTGCCAGCAGCTTGGGTGGAGGGGCGAATAATTCACCCCTCCACTTT	CASSLGGGANNSPLHF
many	TRBV20-1	TRBJ2-2	NA	TGCAGTGCTTATCCAGCTAACGCGAACACCGGGGAGCTGTTTTTT	CSAYPANANTGELFF
NA	TRBV6-2/TRBV6-3	TRBJ1-1	NA	TGTGCCAGCAGCCGTTGGGGTGGCACTGAAGCTTTCTTT	CASSRWGGTEAFF
NA	TRBV3-1	TRBJ1-1	NA	TGTGCCAGCAGCTCCGAAGGAACTGAAGCTTTCTTT	CASSSEGTEAFF
NA	TRBV20-1	TRBJ2-2	NA	TGCAGTGCTAGAGATCTCCCTATATCTGGCCCGAACACCGGGGAGCTGTTTTTT	CSARDLPISGPNTGELFF
few	TRBV27	TRBJ2-3	NA	TGTGCCAGCAGGGCGACTTTTGGGGGTCGAGGCACAGATACGCAGTATTTT	CASRATFGGRGTDTQYF
NA	TRBV5-5	TRBJ2-2	NA	TGTGCCAGCAGCTTGGCCTCGGCGGGAAGCACCGGGGAGCTGTTTTTT	CASSLASAGSTGELFF
few	TRBV21-1	TRBJ2-1	NA	TGTGCCAGCAGTACGACAGGGCGTCCCTCCTACAATGAGCAGTTCTTC	CASSTTGRPSYNEQFF
NA	TRBV6-5	TRBJ2-3	NA	TGTGCCAGCAGTTACTCGAGGCTGGATGGGGGCACAGATACGCAGTATTTT	CASSYSRLDGGTDTQYF
few	TRBV2	TRBJ2-3	NA	TGTGCCAGCAGTTACCCGGACTCCACAGATACGCAGTATTTT	CASSYPDSTDTQYF
NA	TRBV7-8	TRBJ1-1	TRBD1	TGTGCCAGCAGCTTAAGGACAGGGGTACTCCCGGGTTCGAACACTGAAGCTTTCTTT	CASSLRTGVLPGSNTEAFF